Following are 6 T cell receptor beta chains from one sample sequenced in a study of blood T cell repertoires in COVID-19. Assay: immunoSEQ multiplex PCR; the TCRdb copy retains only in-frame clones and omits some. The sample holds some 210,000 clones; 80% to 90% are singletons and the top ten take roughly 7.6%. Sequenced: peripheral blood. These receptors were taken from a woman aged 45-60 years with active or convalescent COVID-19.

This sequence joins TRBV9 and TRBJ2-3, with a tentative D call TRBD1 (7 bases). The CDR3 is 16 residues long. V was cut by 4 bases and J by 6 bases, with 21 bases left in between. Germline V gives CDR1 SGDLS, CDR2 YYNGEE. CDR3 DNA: TGTGCCAGCAGCCCGCGGGAAACAGGGGCCCGGGATACGCAGTATTTT. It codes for CASSPRETGARDTQYF.

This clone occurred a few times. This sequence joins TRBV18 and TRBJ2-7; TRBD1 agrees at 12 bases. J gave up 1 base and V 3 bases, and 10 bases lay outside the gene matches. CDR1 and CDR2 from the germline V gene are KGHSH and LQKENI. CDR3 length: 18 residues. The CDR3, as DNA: TGTGCCAGCTCACCGGGACAGGGGGCCCGCCGAGCATCCTACGAGCAGTACGTC. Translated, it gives CASSPGQGARRASYEQYV.

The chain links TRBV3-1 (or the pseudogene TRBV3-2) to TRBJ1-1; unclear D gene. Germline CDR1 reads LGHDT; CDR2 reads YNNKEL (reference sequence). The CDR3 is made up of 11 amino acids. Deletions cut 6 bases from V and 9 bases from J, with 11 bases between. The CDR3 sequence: CASSLDSQAFF. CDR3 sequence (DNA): TGTGCCAGCAGTTTGGACTCGCAAGCTTTCTTT.

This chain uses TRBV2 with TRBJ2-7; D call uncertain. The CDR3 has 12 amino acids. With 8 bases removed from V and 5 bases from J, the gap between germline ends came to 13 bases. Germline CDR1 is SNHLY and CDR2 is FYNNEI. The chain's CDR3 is CASSLIHHEQYF. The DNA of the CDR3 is TGTGCCAGCTCCCTAATCCACCACGAGCAGTACTTC. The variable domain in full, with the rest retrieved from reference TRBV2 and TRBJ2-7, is EPEVTQTPSHQVTQMGQEVILRCVPISNHLYFYWYRQILGQKVEFLVSFYNNEISEKSEIFDDQFSVERPDGSNFTLKIRSTKLEDSAMYFCASSLIHHEQYFGPGTRLTVT.

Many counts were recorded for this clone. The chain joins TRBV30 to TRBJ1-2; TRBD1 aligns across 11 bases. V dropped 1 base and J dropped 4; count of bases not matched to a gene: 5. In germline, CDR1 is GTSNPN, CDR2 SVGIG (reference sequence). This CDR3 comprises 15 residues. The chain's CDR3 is CAWSAGTGGFYGYTF. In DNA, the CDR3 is TGTGCCTGGAGTGCGGGGACAGGGGGTTTCTATGGCTACACCTTC.

CDR3 loop: CASSRRRGNTEAFF. The CDR3 region has the DNA TGTGCCAGCAGCCGCAGGCGGGGGAACACTGAAGCTTTCTTT. This sequence joins TRBV11-1 and TRBJ1-1; no firm D call. The germline gives CDR1 SGHAT, CDR2 FQDESV (reference sequence). V was shortened by 5 bases and J by 1 base, with 11 bases between the two germline ends. This CDR3 has 14 amino acids. The full variable domain, in which reference TRBV11-1 and TRBJ1-1 provide the parts outside the CDR3, is EAEVAQSPRYKITEKSQAVAFWCDPISGHATLYWYRQILGQGPELLVQFQDESVVDDSQLPKDRFSAERLKGVDSTLKIQPAELGDSAMYLCASSRRRGNTEAFFGQGTRLTVV.